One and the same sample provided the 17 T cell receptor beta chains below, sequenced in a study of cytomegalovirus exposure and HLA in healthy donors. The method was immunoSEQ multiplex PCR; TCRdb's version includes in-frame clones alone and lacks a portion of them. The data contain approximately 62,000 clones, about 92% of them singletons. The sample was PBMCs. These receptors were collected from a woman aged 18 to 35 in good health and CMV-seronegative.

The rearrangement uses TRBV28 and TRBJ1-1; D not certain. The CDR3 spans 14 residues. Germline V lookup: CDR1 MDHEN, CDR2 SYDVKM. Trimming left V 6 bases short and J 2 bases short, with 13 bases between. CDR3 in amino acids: CASSSGGSNTEAFF. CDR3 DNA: TGTGCCAGCAGCTCGGGAGGGAGCAACACTGAAGCTTTCTTT.

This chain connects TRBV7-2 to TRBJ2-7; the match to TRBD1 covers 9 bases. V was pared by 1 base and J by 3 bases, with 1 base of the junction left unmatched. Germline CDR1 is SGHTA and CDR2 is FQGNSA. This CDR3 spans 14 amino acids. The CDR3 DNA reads TGTGCCAGCAGCTTAGGGGGACAGGGCTACGAGCAGTACTTC. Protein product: CASSLGGQGYEQYF.

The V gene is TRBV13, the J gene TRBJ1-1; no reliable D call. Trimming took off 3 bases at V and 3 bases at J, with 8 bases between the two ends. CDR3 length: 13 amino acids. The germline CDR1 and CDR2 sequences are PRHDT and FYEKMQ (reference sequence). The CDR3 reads CASSFAAYTEAFF. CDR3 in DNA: TGTGCCAGCAGCTTCGCAGCGTACACTGAAGCTTTCTTT.

CDR3 region: CASRQRDLNYNEQFF. Written as DNA, the CDR3 is TGTGCCAGCAGACAGCGGGACTTAAATTACAATGAGCAGTTCTTC. V gene TRBV6-5 combines with J gene TRBJ2-1; 7 bases match TRBD2. CDR3 size: 15 residues. Germline trimming cut 6 bases from V and 4 bases from J; bases unmatched to any gene: 9. Germline CDR1 reads MNHEY; CDR2 reads SVGAGI.

The CDR3 DNA reads TGTGCCAGCAGTCCCGGGACAGGGTCCAATGAGCAGTTCTTC. This codes for CASSPGTGSNEQFF. V is TRBV2 and J is TRBJ2-1; 9 bases are shared with TRBD1. V lost 5 bases and J lost 6; bases outside the gene matches: 5. The CDR3 covers 14 residues. Germline values: CDR1 SNHLY, CDR2 FYNNEI.

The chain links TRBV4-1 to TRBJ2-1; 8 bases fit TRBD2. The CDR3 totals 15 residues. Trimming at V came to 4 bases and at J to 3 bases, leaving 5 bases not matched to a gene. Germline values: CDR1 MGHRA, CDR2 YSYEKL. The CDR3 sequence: CASSPREGHYNEQFF. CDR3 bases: TGCGCCAGCAGCCCCCGGGAGGGCCACTACAATGAGCAGTTCTTC.

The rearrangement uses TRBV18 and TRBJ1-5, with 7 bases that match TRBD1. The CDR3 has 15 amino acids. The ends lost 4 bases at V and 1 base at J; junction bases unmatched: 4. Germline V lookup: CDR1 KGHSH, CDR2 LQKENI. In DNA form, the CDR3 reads TGTGCCAGCTCACAGGGACAGATAAGCAATCAGCCCCAGCATTTT. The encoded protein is CASSQGQISNQPQHF.

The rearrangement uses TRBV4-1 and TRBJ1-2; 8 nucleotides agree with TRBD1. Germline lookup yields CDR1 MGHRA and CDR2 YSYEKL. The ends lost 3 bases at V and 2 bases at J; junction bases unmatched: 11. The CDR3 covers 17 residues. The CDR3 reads CASSHEARTGSNYGYTF. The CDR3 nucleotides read TGCGCCAGCAGCCATGAAGCCCGGACAGGGTCCAACTATGGCTACACCTTC.

In nucleotides, the CDR3 is TGCAGTGCTCCCCTCGGGCCGGGGGCTTTCTTT. Protein sequence: CSAPLGPGAFF. The chain uses TRBV20-1 and TRBJ1-1; D unclear. Germline values: CDR1 DFQATT, CDR2 SNEGSKA (reference sequence). Trimming took off 5 bases at V and 11 bases at J, with 15 bases between the two ends. There are 11 residues in the CDR3.

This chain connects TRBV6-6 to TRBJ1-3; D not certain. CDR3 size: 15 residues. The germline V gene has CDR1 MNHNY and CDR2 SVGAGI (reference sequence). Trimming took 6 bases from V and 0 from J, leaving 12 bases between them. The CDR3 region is CASSSGFPSGNTIYF. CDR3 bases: TGTGCCAGCAGCTCAGGTTTCCCCTCTGGAAACACCATATATTTT.

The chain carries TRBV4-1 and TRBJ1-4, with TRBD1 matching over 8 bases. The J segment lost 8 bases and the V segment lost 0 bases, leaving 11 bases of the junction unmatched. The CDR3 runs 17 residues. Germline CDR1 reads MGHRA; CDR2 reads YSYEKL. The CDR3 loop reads CASSQDDQGAVWEKLFF. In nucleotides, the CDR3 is TGCGCCAGCAGCCAAGATGATCAGGGGGCGGTCTGGGAAAAACTGTTTTTT.

The CDR3 sequence is CASRGVQDTGELFF. The CDR3 DNA follows: TGCGCCAGCAGGGGCGTTCAGGACACCGGGGAGCTGTTTTTT. The chain uses TRBV5-1 and TRBJ2-2; D gene ambiguous. The ends were cut back, 5 bases at V and 3 bases at J, with 11 bases in the middle. This CDR3 has 14 residues. The germline CDR1 and CDR2 sequences are SGHRS and YFSETQ. Using reference TRBV5-1 and TRBJ2-2 for the parts outside the CDR3, the full variable domain is KAGVTQTPRYLIKTRGQQVTLSCSPISGHRSVSWYQQTPGQGLQFLFEYFSETQRNKGNFPGRFSGRQFSNSRSEMNVSTLELGDSALYLCASRGVQDTGELFFGEGSRLTVL.

The CDR3 DNA sequence: TGTGCCAGCAGCTTGGGAGGTGGAGGGTATGTCTTCGAGCAGTACTTC. The encoded protein is CASSLGGGGYVFEQYF. The J gene is TRBJ2-7, the V gene TRBV5-6; possibly TRBD2 for D (6 bases). The germline gives CDR1 SGHDT, CDR2 YYEEEE. The CDR3 contains 16 residues. V was cut by 0 bases and J by 6 bases, with 19 bases left in between.

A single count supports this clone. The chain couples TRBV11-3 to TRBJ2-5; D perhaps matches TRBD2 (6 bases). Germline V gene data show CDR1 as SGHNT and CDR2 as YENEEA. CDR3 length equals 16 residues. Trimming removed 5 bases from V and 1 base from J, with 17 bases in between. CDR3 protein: CASSHPPGLPQETQYF. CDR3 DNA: TGTGCCAGCAGCCACCCCCCGGGACTTCCCCAAGAGACCCAGTACTTC. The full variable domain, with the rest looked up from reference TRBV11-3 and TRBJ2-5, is EAGVVQSPRYKIIEKKQPVAFWCNPISGHNTLYWYLQNLGQGPELLIRYENEEAVDDSQLPKDRFSAERLKGVDSTLKIQPAELGDSAVYLCASSHPPGLPQETQYFGPGTRLLVL.

CDR3 residues: CASSPGQGYYGYTF. The CDR3 DNA is TGTGCCAGCAGTCCGGGACAGGGATATTATGGCTACACCTTC. The rearrangement uses TRBV27 and TRBJ1-2, with TRBD1 matching 9 bases. J gave up 5 bases and V 5 bases, and 6 bases lay outside the gene matches. Germline CDR1 and CDR2: MNHEY and SMNVEV (reference sequence). The CDR3 contains 14 residues.

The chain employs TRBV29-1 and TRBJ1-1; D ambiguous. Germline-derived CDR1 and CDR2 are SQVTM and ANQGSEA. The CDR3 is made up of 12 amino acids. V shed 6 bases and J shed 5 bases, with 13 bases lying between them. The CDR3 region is CSVGRRKTEAFF. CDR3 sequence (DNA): TGCAGCGTAGGCCGGCGGAAAACTGAAGCTTTCTTT.

CDR3 in DNA: TGTGCCAGCAGTTTTGGGGGGGACGGCACTGAAGCTTTCTTT. This translates into CASSFGGDGTEAFF. J is TRBJ1-1 and V is TRBV28, with D perhaps matching TRBD1 (5 bases). Trimming left V 3 bases short and J 4 bases short, with 12 bases between. The CDR3 loop spans 14 amino acids. CDR1 is MDHEN, CDR2 SYDVKM, per germline. Complete variable domain (other parts from reference TRBV28 and TRBJ1-1): DVKVTQSSRYLVKRTGEKVFLECVQDMDHENMFWYRQDPGLGLRLIYFSYDVKMKEKGDIPEGYSVSREKKERFSLILESASTNQTSMYLCASSFGGDGTEAFFGQGTRLTVV.